This T cell receptor (beta chain) originates from a study of blood T cell repertoires in COVID-19. Recovered status applied to Cohort 3 donors who had two consecutive negative PCRs. It also applied to those with clearance or with symptom resolution. CDR1 and CDR2 (germline): LNHDA, SQIVND (reference sequence). Trimming cost V 3 bases and J 9 bases, with 15 bases left between them. This CDR3 comprises 14 residues. Produced via immunoSEQ multiplex PCR; TCRdb's table is partial and in-frame only. This table has approximately 450,000 clones, around 91% appearing once. The receptor's source is a man younger than 40 who had recovered from COVID-19. The sample taken for sequencing was PBMCs or T cells enriched from blood (not recorded which). This chain connects TRBV19 to TRBJ2-1; perhaps TRBD2 as D (6 bases). CDR3 sequence: CASSIRDLVGEQFF. CDR3 DNA sequence: TGTGCCAGTAGTATCCGGGACTTAGTGGGTGAGCAGTTCTTC.